A selection of T cell receptor beta chains follows, all from one sample in a study of beta chain features in type 1 diabetes. Only in-frame clones appear in the TCRdb table, and some are missing; sequencing was by immunoSEQ multiplex PCR. The repertoire holds 430,000 or so clones, with roughly 10% as singletons. Material for sequencing was naive CD4+ T cells from blood. Receptors were obtained from a woman aged 18-29 years in good health. Both conserved end residues are part of each CDR3. The D gene is left open where the match is weak. Part of the rows lack a size; the others show once, few, many or a class for expanded clones.

clone_size j_call d_call v_call cdr3_length cdr3_nt cdr3_aa
NA TRBJ2-1 NA TRBV5-1 15 TGCGCCAGCAGCTTGACAGGGGAGGTCTACAATGAGCAGTTCTTC CASSLTGEVYNEQFF
NA TRBJ1-5 NA TRBV28 12 TGTGCCAGCCAACAAGGCTATCAGCCCCAGCATTTT CASQQGYQPQHF
NA TRBJ1-1 TRBD1 TRBV7-9 17 TGTGCCAGCAGTCCTCCGACAGGGGGAAAATCCAACACTGAAGCTTTCTTT CASSPPTGGKSNTEAFF
NA TRBJ2-1 NA TRBV7-3 15 TGTGCCAGCAGCCCTCGCCAGAGCTCCTACAATGAGCAGTTCTTC CASSPRQSSYNEQFF
NA TRBJ2-3 TRBD1 TRBV29-1 13 TGCAGCGTGGGACAGGTATACACAGATACGCAGTATTTT CSVGQVYTDTQYF
few TRBJ2-7 TRBD2 TRBV5-1 14 TGCGCCAGCAGCCCGTCTAGCGGTTTATACGAGCAGTACTTC CASSPSSGLYEQYF
NA TRBJ1-1 NA TRBV2 15 TGTGCCAGCAGCGGCCTGGGGGCGGGGAACACTGAAGCTTTCTTT CASSGLGAGNTEAFF
NA TRBJ2-7 NA TRBV28 11 TGTGCCAGCAGCCTCGGACGGGGGCAGTACTTC CASSLGRGQYF
few TRBJ1-1 NA TRBV6-5 13 TGTGCCAGCAGTCGGTTCGTCGACACTGAAGCTTTCTTT CASSRFVDTEAFF
NA TRBJ2-3 NA TRBV18 14 TGTGCCAGCTCACCAGGGCCGAACACAGATACGCAGTATTTT CASSPGPNTDTQYF
NA TRBJ1-2 NA TRBV19 15 TGTGCCACGACCAAAGGACTCGCCAAAGCCTATGGCTACACCTTC CATTKGLAKAYGYTF
NA TRBJ2-1 TRBD2 TRBV6-6 15 TGTGCCAGCAGTAGGGAGGGCCTGAACTACAATGAGCAGTTCTTC CASSREGLNYNEQFF
NA TRBJ1-2 NA TRBV9 12 TGTGCCAGCAGCGCTGTCCAGAATGGCTACACCTTC CASSAVQNGYTF
NA TRBJ2-5 NA TRBV13 14 TGTGCCAGCAGCCCGTTAGGGGGAAGGGAGACCCAGTACTTC CASSPLGGRETQYF